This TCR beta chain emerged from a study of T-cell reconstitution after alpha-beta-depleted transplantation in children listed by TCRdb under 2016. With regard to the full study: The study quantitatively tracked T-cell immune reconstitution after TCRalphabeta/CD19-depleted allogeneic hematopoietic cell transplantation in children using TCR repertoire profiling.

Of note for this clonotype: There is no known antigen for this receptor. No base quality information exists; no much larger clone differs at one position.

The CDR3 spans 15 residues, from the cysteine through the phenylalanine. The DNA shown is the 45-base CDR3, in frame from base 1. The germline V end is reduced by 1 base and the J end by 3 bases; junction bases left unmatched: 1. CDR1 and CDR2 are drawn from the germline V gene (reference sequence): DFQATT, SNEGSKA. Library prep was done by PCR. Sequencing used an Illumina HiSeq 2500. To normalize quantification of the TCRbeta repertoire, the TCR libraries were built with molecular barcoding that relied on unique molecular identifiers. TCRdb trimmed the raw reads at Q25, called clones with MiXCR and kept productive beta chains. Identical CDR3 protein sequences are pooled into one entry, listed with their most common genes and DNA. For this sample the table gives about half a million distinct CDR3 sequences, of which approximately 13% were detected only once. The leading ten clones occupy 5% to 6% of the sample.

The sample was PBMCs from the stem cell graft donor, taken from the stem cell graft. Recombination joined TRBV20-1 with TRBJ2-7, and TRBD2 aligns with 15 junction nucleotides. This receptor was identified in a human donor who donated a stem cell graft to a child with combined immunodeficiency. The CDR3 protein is CSARGTSGGVYEQYF. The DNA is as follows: TGCAGTGCTAGAGGGACTAGCGGGGGGGTCTACGAGCAGTACTTC.